This T cell receptor beta chain came from a study of a mutant IDH1 vaccine in newly diagnosed glioma. Across the study: Vaccination began 4-6 weeks post radiotherapy alone, or with temozolomide cycles. Therapy received beforehand was radiotherapy, temozolomide, or both, with most patients given both.

The method was immunoSEQ multiplex PCR; TCRdb's version includes in-frame clones alone and lacks a portion of them. The table has over 60,000 clones, 75% to 85% seen once. The study's findings and limits: Apparently, pseudoprogression bore no relation to changes among the top peripheral T cell clonotypes.

With respect to this clone: As yet, its antigen is unknown.

Time point of the sample: week 35, safety follow-up. Every vaccination contained 300 ug of the mutant IDH1 20-mer peptide and was paired with topical imiquimod. Patients came in for eight vaccinations, in weeks 1, 3, 5, 7, 11, 15, 19 and 23. CDR3 length: 15 amino acids. Trimming cost V 0 bases and J 5 bases; bases outside gene matches: 8. Germline lookup yields CDR1 SGDLS and CDR2 YYNGEE. This chain uses TRBV9 with TRBJ2-7; TRBD2 aligns across 7 bases. Specimen: PBMCs, collected from a glioma patient whose treatment included an IDH1 peptide vaccine. The clonotype was recovered from a man aged 35-49 years with glioma. In nucleotides, the CDR3 is TGTGCCAGCAGCGTAGGTGGCGGGAGTCTCGACGAGCAGTACTTC. Residues: CASSVGGGSLDEQYF.